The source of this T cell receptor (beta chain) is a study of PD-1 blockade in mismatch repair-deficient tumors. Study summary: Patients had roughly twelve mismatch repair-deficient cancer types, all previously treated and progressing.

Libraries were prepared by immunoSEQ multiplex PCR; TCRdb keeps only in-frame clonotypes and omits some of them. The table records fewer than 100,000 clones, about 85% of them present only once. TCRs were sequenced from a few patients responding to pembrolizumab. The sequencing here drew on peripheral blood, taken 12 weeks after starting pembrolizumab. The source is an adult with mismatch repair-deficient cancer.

The CDR3 nucleotides are TGTGCCAGCAGCTTGGTTTATAGCGGGGTACCGGGGGAGCTGTTTTTT. As protein: CASSLVYSGVPGELFF. The genes are TRBV5-4 and TRBJ2-2; TRBD2 agrees at 8 bases. The CDR3 runs to 16 residues. Germline CDR1 reads SGHNT; CDR2 reads YYREEE (reference sequence). The V gene end was trimmed by 0 bases and the J gene end by 8 bases; junction bases not matched to a gene: 9.